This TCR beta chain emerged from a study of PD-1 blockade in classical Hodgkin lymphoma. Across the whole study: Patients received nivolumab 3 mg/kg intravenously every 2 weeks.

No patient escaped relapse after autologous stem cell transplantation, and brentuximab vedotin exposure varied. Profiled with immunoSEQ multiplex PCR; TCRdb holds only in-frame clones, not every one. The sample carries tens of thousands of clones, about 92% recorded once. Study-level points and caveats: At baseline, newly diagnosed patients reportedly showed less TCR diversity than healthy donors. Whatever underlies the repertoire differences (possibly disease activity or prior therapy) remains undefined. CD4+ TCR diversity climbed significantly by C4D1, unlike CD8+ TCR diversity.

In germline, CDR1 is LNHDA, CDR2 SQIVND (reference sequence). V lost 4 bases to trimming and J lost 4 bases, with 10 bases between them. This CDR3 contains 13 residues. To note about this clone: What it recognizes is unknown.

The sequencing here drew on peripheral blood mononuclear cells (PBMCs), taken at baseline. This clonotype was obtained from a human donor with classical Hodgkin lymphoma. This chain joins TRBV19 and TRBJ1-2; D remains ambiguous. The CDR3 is CASSNTVPYGYTF. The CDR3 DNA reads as TGTGCCAGTAGTAACACCGTGCCCTATGGCTACACCTTC.